Below, one T cell receptor (beta chain) is given with its context. Its antigen is still unknown. V shed 5 bases and J 2 bases; nucleotides not matched to a gene: 12. Per the germline V gene, CDR1 is MDHEN and CDR2 is SYDVKM. The CDR3 is 17 amino acids. This sample was taken from a study of high-grade serous ovarian cancer treatment subgroups. Study-wide background: Mean per sample: approximately 13,000 reads, around 7,100 unique TCR beta rearrangements. The study, taken as a whole, reports: Tumors within one patient showed repertoire similarity of 0.11 to 0.79. Without spatial data, bulk sequencing limits insight into HGSC tumor diversity. Clonal relatedness tracked neoantigen level, and by trend copy number and mutation load.

Tumor samples were obtained before definitive surgery or chemotherapy. TCRdb's table, derived via immunoSEQ multiplex PCR, lists solely in-frame clones and lacks some. This table holds about 4,900 clones, approximately 70% found once. The chain employs TRBV28 and TRBJ1-3; the match to TRBD1 covers 7 bases. The sequence derives from a human donor with high-grade serous ovarian cancer. Sequencing input: tumor tissue. The CDR3 DNA follows: TGTGCCAGCAGTCAACAGGACAGGCCGAACACTGGAAACACCATATATTTT. Protein product: CASSQQDRPNTGNTIYF.